This TCR beta chain came from a study of blood T cells in healthy people across ages. Notes on the study in general: Getting older went along with TCR beta diversity per million T cells dropping roughly linearly.

The use of a sample-barcoded 5' primer and a J-beta primer mix characterized a second PCR of roughly 6 to 12 cycles. TCRdb independently ran MiXCR on the 5' RACE reads; one entry per CDR3 protein. The sample lists 1.8 million or so distinct CDR3 sequences; around 42% were seen once. There are 15 residues in the CDR3. V was pared by 3 bases and J by 1 base, with 10 bases between. The germline V gene encodes CDR1 MDHEN and CDR2 SYDVKM. This clonotype was found a few times. Its antigen is still unknown. The sequenced material came from blood. V usage is TRBV28 and J usage is TRBJ2-1, with no clear D. The sequence derives from a human donor in good health. The CDR3 region is CASSFRALSYNEQFF. The CDR3 coding sequence is TGTGCCAGCAGTTTCCGGGCCTTGTCCTACAATGAGCAGTTCTTC.